Listed below are T cell receptor beta chains from one sample, sequenced in a study of OX40 agonist ivuxolimab in advanced cancers. The assay was immunoSEQ multiplex PCR, and TCRdb's table has in-frame clones only and misses some. The sample has about 78,000 clones, 84% seen once. This material consisted of CD4+ or CD8+ T cells sorted from blood, taken in a trial of the OX40 agonist ivuxolimab. The source is an adult with an advanced solid tumor such as melanoma, head and neck, liver or kidney cancer. Both conserved end residues are part of each CDR3. A D gene is named only where the DNA matches it firmly. Clone size is not always given. Where it is, it says once, few, many or a class for expanded clones.

TRBJ1-4	TRBV29-1	.	TRBD1	TGCAGCGGGGGAGATCGTCCGGGACAGGGAGGTAGACTGTTTTTT	CSGGDRPGQGGRLFF
TRBJ2-1	TRBV6-5	.	TRBD1	TGTGCCAGCAGCTGGGACAGCTCCTACAATGAGCAGTTCTTC	CASSWDSSYNEQFF
TRBJ2-6	TRBV7-9	few	.	TGTGCCAGCAGCTTAGCAGGGGCTGGGGCCAACGTCCTGACTTTC	CASSLAGAGANVLTF
TRBJ2-2	TRBV7-8	.	.	TGTGCCAGCAGCTCTACTACTCGCGGGGAGCTGTTTTTT	CASSSTTRGELFF
TRBJ2-5	TRBV5-1	.	TRBD1	TGCGCCAGCAGCTTGGCGGGACAGGGGGTTGGAGAGACCCAGTACTTC	CASSLAGQGVGETQYF
TRBJ2-7	TRBV6-5	.	TRBD1	TGTGCCAGCAGCCTGGGACAGGGAGGATCCTACGAGCAGTACTTC	CASSLGQGGSYEQYF
TRBJ1-2	TRBV4-3	.	.	TGCGCCAGCAGCCCGGGGACTCGCAACTATGGCTACACCTTC	CASSPGTRNYGYTF
TRBJ1-6	TRBV5-5	.	.	TGTGCCAGCAGCCCGGGGACTGGAGGTAGACCCCTCCACTTT	CASSPGTGGRPLHF
TRBJ2-5	TRBV7-2	.	.	TGTGCCAGCAGCGACCGGAGACAGGTATTCGAGACCCAGTACTTC	CASSDRRQVFETQYF
TRBJ2-3	TRBV5-1	.	.	TGCGCCAGCAGCTTGGGGGCAGGCCGCGATACGCAGTATTTT	CASSLGAGRDTQYF
TRBJ2-3	TRBV7-2	.	TRBD2	TGTGCCAGCAGCCCGGGACTAGCCGGCCCAGATACGCAGTATTTT	CASSPGLAGPDTQYF
TRBJ2-7	TRBV29-1	once	TRBD1	TGCAGCGTACCCTCGGGACAGGGGACCGAGCAGTACTTC	CSVPSGQGTEQYF
TRBJ1-6	TRBV19	.	TRBD1	TGTGCCAGTAGACCCGACAGGGTAAGGAATTCACCCCTCCACTTT	CASRPDRVRNSPLHF
TRBJ1-5	TRBV6-6	few	TRBD1	TGTGCCAGCACACTCAGGGGGGCTAGCAATCAGCCCCAGCATTTT	CASTLRGASNQPQHF
TRBJ2-3	TRBV7-2	.	TRBD2	TGTGCCAGCAGCACCGGACTAGCGGGGGGGAATACGCAGTATTTT	CASSTGLAGGNTQYF
TRBJ2-5	TRBV15	.	.	TGTGCCACCAGCACCGGGACACCACAAGAGACCCAGTACTTC	CATSTGTPQETQYF
TRBJ2-1	TRBV9	.	.	TGTGCCAGCAGCTCGTATCCAAATGAGCAGTTCTTC	CASSSYPNEQFF
TRBJ1-1	TRBV7-2	.	.	TGTGCCAGCAGCTTAGGGTCCCACACTGAAGCTTTCTTT	CASSLGSHTEAFF
TRBJ2-4	TRBV27	.	.	TGTGCCAGCAGTTTAATAGGCGATCTAGCCAAAAACATTCAGTACTTC	CASSLIGDLAKNIQYF
TRBJ1-3	TRBV15	.	TRBD1	TGTGCCACCAGCAGAGGGCTACAGGGGCCCTTAAACACCATATATTTT	CATSRGLQGPLNTIYF
TRBJ1-6	TRBV14	.	TRBD1	TGTGCCAGCAGCTTACAGGGGGCAGGTAATTCACCCCTCCACTTT	CASSLQGAGNSPLHF
TRBJ2-7	TRBV18	.	TRBD2	TGTGCCAGCTCACCGACTAGCGGGTTTGACTACGAGCAGTACTTC	CASSPTSGFDYEQYF
TRBJ1-1	TRBV2	.	.	TGTGCCAGCAGAGGGGGACAAATGAACACTGAAGCTTTCTTT	CASRGGQMNTEAFF
TRBJ2-1	TRBV18	.	TRBD2	TGTGCCAGCTCACCACTAGTGACTAGCGGATACAATGAGCAGTTCTTC	CASSPLVTSGYNEQFF
TRBJ2-3	TRBV7-2	.	.	TGTGCCAGCAGCTTAGCGGGAGGAGTTGGAGATACGCAGTATTTT	CASSLAGGVGDTQYF
TRBJ2-3	TRBV5-1	.	.	TGCGCCAGCAGCGTCCCTAGCCCCACAGATACGCAGTATTTT	CASSVPSPTDTQYF
TRBJ2-1	TRBV11-2	.	.	TGTGCCAGCAAGAGACCTTCCTCCTACAATGAGCAGTTCTTC	CASKRPSSYNEQFF
TRBJ2-7	TRBV30	.	.	TGTGCCTGGAGTGTAGGTACAGCCTCCCTCGAGCAGTACTTC	CAWSVGTASLEQYF
TRBJ1-2	TRBV11-2	.	TRBD1	TGTGCCAGCAGCCAGGGACAGGGGGCTATCTATGGCTACACCTTC	CASSQGQGAIYGYTF
TRBJ1-1	TRBV29-1	.	.	TGCAGCGTTCACGGGCCTATGAACACTGAAGCTTTCTTT	CSVHGPMNTEAFF
TRBJ1-2	TRBV19	once	.	TGTGCCAGTAGTATAGGTGGAGTGCGAGCTAACTATGGCTACACCTTC	CASSIGGVRANYGYTF
TRBJ2-5	TRBV6-1	.	TRBD2	TGTGCCGGGAGGAGAGCGGGAGGGCAAGAGACCCAGTACTTC	CAGRRAGGQETQYF
TRBJ1-2	TRBV7-2	few	.	TGTGCCAGCAGCGTCGACAGAAATCCTAACTATGGCTACACCTTC	CASSVDRNPNYGYTF
TRBJ2-1	TRBV11-2	.	TRBD2	TGTGCCAGCAACCTCGGGGGGGGTGAGCAGTTCTTC	CASNLGGGEQFF
TRBJ1-4	TRBV19	.	.	TGTGCCAGTAGTCCCACTAATGAAAAACTGTTTTTT	CASSPTNEKLFF